Listed here are 5 T cell receptor beta chains from one sample, sequenced in a study of blood T cell repertoires in COVID-19. The data were produced by immunoSEQ multiplex PCR, yet TCRdb's version contains in-frame clones alone and is incomplete. Here the sample spans around 250,000 clones, about 91% being singletons. The material sequenced was PBMCs or T cells enriched from blood (not recorded which). These receptors originate from a human donor in a cohort exposed to, infected with or recovered from COVID-19 (not recorded which). The donor label of this sample is uncertain.

This sequence joins TRBV5-4 and TRBJ2-3, with D hard to call. Trimming stripped 0 bases from V and 4 bases from J, with 9 bases between. The CDR3 spans 14 residues. Germline assignment: CDR1 SGHNT and CDR2 YYREEE (reference sequence). The CDR3 spells CASSLEPMADTQYF. The DNA of the CDR3 is TGTGCCAGCAGCTTGGAGCCAATGGCAGATACGCAGTATTTT.

The chain carries TRBV18 and TRBJ1-1; D gene ambiguous. The CDR3 loop spans 15 amino acids. Per the germline V gene, CDR1 is KGHSH and CDR2 is LQKENI. Between the trimmed V and J ends, which lost 2 bases and 1 base, there was a span of 11 bases. For the CDR3, the DNA is TGTGCCAGCTCACCAGGGCAGGCTGCGAACACTGAAGCTTTCTTT. Its translation is CASSPGQAANTEAFF.

This chain joins TRBV7-9 and TRBJ2-7; 11 nucleotides line up with TRBD1. CDR3 length equals 15 residues. The germline gives CDR1 SEHNR, CDR2 FQNEAQ (reference sequence). The V segment lost 6 bases and the J segment 1 base; nucleotides outside the gene matches: 5. The CDR3 loop reads CASSYRDRGSYEQYF. For the CDR3, the DNA is TGTGCCAGCAGTTACCGGGACAGGGGGTCCTACGAGCAGTACTTC.

The chain has TRBV27 and TRBJ1-5, with D unresolved. Trimming removed 4 bases at V and 5 bases at J, with 6 bases between. The CDR3 runs to 12 residues. Germline values: CDR1 MNHEY, CDR2 SMNVEV (reference sequence). Written as DNA, the CDR3 is TGTGCCAGCAGTTCCATAGATCAGCCCCAGCATTTT. Translation: CASSSIDQPQHF.

This clone was counted once. V usage is TRBV7-9 and J usage is TRBJ1-3; no clear D gene. Germline loops: CDR1 SEHNR, CDR2 FQNEAQ (reference sequence). V was clipped by 5 bases and J by 4 bases, with 15 bases between them. The CDR3 covers 15 residues. The chain's CDR3 is CASSLTQGAGNTIYF. The CDR3 nucleotides are TGTGCCAGCAGCCTGACTCAAGGAGCCGGAAACACCATATATTTT.